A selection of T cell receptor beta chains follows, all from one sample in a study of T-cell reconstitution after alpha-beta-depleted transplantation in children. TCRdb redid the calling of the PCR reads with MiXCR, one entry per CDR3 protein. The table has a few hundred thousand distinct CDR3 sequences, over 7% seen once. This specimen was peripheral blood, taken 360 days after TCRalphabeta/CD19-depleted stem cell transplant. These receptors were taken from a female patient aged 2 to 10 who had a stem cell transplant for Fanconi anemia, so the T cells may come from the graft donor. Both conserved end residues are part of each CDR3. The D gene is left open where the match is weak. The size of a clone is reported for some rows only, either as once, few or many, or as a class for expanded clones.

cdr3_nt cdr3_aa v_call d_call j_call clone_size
TGTGCCAGCAGTTACTCGTTCGGGGGACGCCTCACAGATACGCAGTATTTT CASSYSFGGRLTDTQYF TRBV6-5 - TRBJ2-3 -
TGTGCCAGCAGTTCTCTGGTCGGGACAGAAGAGACCCAGTACTTC CASSSLVGTEETQYF TRBV27 TRBD1 TRBJ2-5 many
TGTGCCAGCAGTCCTCCCCCGGGACAAATCGGGACTGAAGCTTTCTTT CASSPPPGQIGTEAFF TRBV7-6 - TRBJ1-1 -
TGCAGTGCCAGAGGTCTAAGGCGGACTAGCGGGAGGTTCACCGGGGAGCTGTTTTTT CSARGLRRTSGRFTGELFF TRBV20-1 TRBD2 TRBJ2-2 -
TGTGCCAGCAGCGTAGACGGCGGTCAGTGGAACACTGAAGCTTTCTTT CASSVDGGQWNTEAFF TRBV9 - TRBJ1-1 -
TGTGCCAGCAGTTTAGAAAGGACAGATACGCAGTATTTT CASSLERTDTQYF TRBV12-3/TRBV12-4 - TRBJ2-3 many
TGTGCCACCAGCAGGGTCATAGGGTCAGCGACAAGCTCCTACGAGCAGTACTTC CATSRVIGSATSSYEQYF TRBV15 - TRBJ2-7 -
TGTGCCAGCAGTACCAGGGGCTCCTCCAGCGAGACCCAGTACTTC CASSTRGSSSETQYF TRBV6-2/TRBV6-3 - TRBJ2-5 -
TGTGCCAGCAGCCAAGCTAGCACCTACAATGAGCAGTTCTTC CASSQASTYNEQFF TRBV4-2 - TRBJ2-1 many
TGTGCCAGCAGCCCCGGGCCCGAACCCTCCTACGAGCAGTACTTC CASSPGPEPSYEQYF TRBV12-3/TRBV12-4 - TRBJ2-7 many
TGTGCCACCAGCCCAACCGGCAGCAATCAGCCCCAGCATTTT CATSPTGSNQPQHF TRBV15 - TRBJ1-5 -
TGTGCCAGCAGCCTGGACAATAGGGGCACTGAAGCTTTCTTT CASSLDNRGTEAFF TRBV4-2 - TRBJ1-1 many
TGTGCCAGCAGTTACTGGGGGACCCAGTACTTC CASSYWGTQYF TRBV6-5 - TRBJ2-5 many
TGCGCCAGCAGTCTAACGGGACCTCGGGTTGCCGATACGCAGTATTTT CASSLTGPRVADTQYF TRBV5-1 - TRBJ2-3 few
TGTGCCAGCTCACCAAGTACGGGTGGGGATCAGCCCCAGCATTTT CASSPSTGGDQPQHF TRBV18 - TRBJ1-5 few
TGTGCCAGCAGTTTAGCACAGGGCTCCTACAATGAGCAGTTCTTC CASSLAQGSYNEQFF TRBV7-9 - TRBJ2-1 many